A single sample is the source of the 16 T cell receptor beta chains below, sequenced in a study of blood T cell repertoires in COVID-19. TCRdb keeps only in-frame clones here, not all; method: immunoSEQ multiplex PCR. The sample includes 15,000 or so clones, approximately 90% seen only once; the top ten take around 30%. The sequenced sample was peripheral blood. Receptors were obtained from a human donor in a cohort sampled during active COVID-19.

The chain couples TRBV2 to TRBJ2-7; 8 bases align to TRBD1. Germline V gene data show CDR1 as SNHLY and CDR2 as FYNNEI. Trimming removed 5 bases from V and 3 bases from J; junction bases left unmatched: 6. CDR3 length: 14 amino acids. The chain's CDR3 is CASSSDRGVYEQYF. Here the CDR3 DNA reads TGTGCCAGCAGTTCCGACAGGGGAGTCTACGAGCAGTACTTC.

Here the CDR3 DNA reads TGCGCCAGCAGTCTAGCGGGTAACACCGGGGAGCTGTTTTTT. This codes for CASSLAGNTGELFF. This chain uses TRBV5-1 with TRBJ2-2; 8 bases align to TRBD2. Germline-derived CDR1 and CDR2 are SGHRS and YFSETQ. The junction had 2 bases not matched to a gene; V was cut back by 5 bases and J by 2 bases. The CDR3 is made up of 14 amino acids.

There are a few counts of this clone. V usage is TRBV5-1 and J usage is TRBJ2-2; 9 nucleotides line up with TRBD2. The germline V gene encodes CDR1 SGHRS and CDR2 YFSETQ. Trimming cost V 2 bases and J 1 base; bases outside gene matches: 0. The CDR3 is 15 amino acids. CDR3 in amino acids: CASSLAGGNTGELFF. In DNA form, the CDR3 reads TGCGCCAGCAGCTTAGCGGGGGGGAACACCGGGGAGCTGTTTTTT.

This rearrangement joins TRBV18 to TRBJ1-1; no clear D. Per germline, CDR1 KGHSH and CDR2 LQKENI. The CDR3 has 16 amino acids. Trimming shortened V by 3 bases and J by 8 bases, and 22 bases separated the two germline ends. Here the CDR3 reads CASSPGRATRNREAFF. CDR3 bases: TGTGCCAGCTCACCTGGGAGGGCCACTCGAAATAGAGAAGCTTTCTTT. The full variable domain, its missing parts supplied by reference TRBV18 and TRBJ1-1, is NAGVMQNPRHLVRRRGQEARLRCSPMKGHSHVYWYRQLPEEGLKFMVYLQKENIIDESGMPKERFSAEFPKEGPSILRIQQVVRGDSAAYFCASSPGRATRNREAFFGQGTRLTVV.

This chain uses TRBV9 with TRBJ2-5, with a possible D match to TRBD2 (5 bases). This CDR3 contains 15 residues. V lost 0 bases to trimming and J lost 1 base, with 10 bases between them. The V gene's germline CDR1 is SGDLS and CDR2 YYNGEE. CDR3 DNA sequence: TGTGCCAGCAGCGTAGTATCGAGCGGCCAAGAGACCCAGTACTTC. It yields the protein CASSVVSSGQETQYF.

The chain recombines TRBV3-1 (or the pseudogene TRBV3-2) with TRBJ1-5; D not resolved. V gave up 0 bases and J gave up 7 bases, with 19 bases separating them. There are 17 residues in the CDR3. Germline assignment: CDR1 LGHDT and CDR2 YNNKEL (reference sequence). CDR3 coding DNA: TGTGCCAGCAGCCAAGATTTGGTGGAGGGAGGTTTACAGCCCCAGCATTTT. Translation gives CASSQDLVEGGLQPQHF.

The genes are TRBV11-2 and TRBJ2-5; D is possibly TRBD2 (5 bases). Trimming removed 4 bases from V and 5 bases from J, with 11 bases in between. The length of the CDR3 is 13 residues. Germline V CDR1 and CDR2: SGHAT, FQNNGV. CDR3 protein: CASSSDLAETQYF. The CDR3, as DNA: TGTGCCAGCAGCTCGGACTTGGCGGAGACCCAGTACTTC. Looking up the rest from reference TRBV11-2 and TRBJ2-5 gives the full variable domain: EAGVAQSPRYKIIEKRQSVAFWCNPISGHATLYWYQQILGQGPKLLIQFQNNGVVDDSQLPKDRFSAERLKGVDSTLKIQPAKLEDSAVYLCASSSDLAETQYFGPGTRLLVL.

This chain uses TRBV7-8 with TRBJ2-3, with 7 bases lining up with TRBD2. The V segment lost 0 bases and the J segment 1 base; nucleotides outside the gene matches: 4. The CDR3 spans 16 residues. The germline V gene has CDR1 SGHVS and CDR2 FQNEAQ. The CDR3 DNA reads as TGTGCCAGCAGCTTAGCCCTCGCGGGGGGCACAGATACGCAGTATTTT. Translation: CASSLALAGGTDTQYF.

The chain is built from TRBV11-3 and TRBJ2-1, with 8 bases that match TRBD2. Germline CDR1 SGHNT, CDR2 YENEEA. V lost 4 bases to trimming and J lost 8 bases; unmatched junction nucleotides: 10. The CDR3 totals 15 residues. The CDR3 sequence: CASSSAASGRDEQFF. In DNA form, the CDR3 reads TGTGCCAGCAGCTCCGCGGCTAGCGGGCGGGATGAGCAGTTCTTC.

The chain uses TRBV15 and TRBJ1-2, with D perhaps TRBD1 (5 bases). This CDR3 is built from 15 residues. Germline CDR1 reads LNHNV; CDR2 reads YYDKDF (reference sequence). Trimming took off 1 base at V and 4 bases at J, with 13 bases between the two ends. The DNA for the CDR3 is TGTGCCACCAGCAGAGGGACGGCGGGGGGCTATGGCTACACCTTC. Translating it yields CATSRGTAGGYGYTF.

The V gene is TRBV28, the J gene TRBJ1-2; D is undetermined. Trimming took 3 bases from V and 10 from J, leaving 21 bases between them. Germline V gene sequence: CDR1 MDHEN, CDR2 SYDVKM. CDR3 length: 15 residues. This CDR3 reads CASSFETGRSEIYTF. The CDR3 region has the DNA TGTGCCAGCAGTTTTGAGACCGGGAGGTCAGAAATCTACACCTTC.

The J gene is TRBJ1-5, the V gene TRBV6-2 or TRBV6-3; 8 bases fit TRBD1. The CDR3 is made up of 15 amino acids. Germline CDR1 and CDR2: MNHEY and SVGEGT. The V gene end was trimmed by 4 bases and the J gene end by 3 bases; junction bases not matched to a gene: 5. CDR3 coding DNA: TGTGCCAGCAGTTCGGGACAGGCGCTCAATCAGCCCCAGCATTTT. This encodes CASSSGQALNQPQHF.

The V call is TRBV7-8, the J call TRBJ1-3, with D hard to call. CDR1 and CDR2 from the germline V gene are SGHVS and FQNEAQ. This CDR3 spans 14 amino acids. Deletions cut 5 bases from V and 0 bases from J, with 8 bases between. CDR3 residues: CASSEAYSGNTIYF. CDR3 DNA: TGTGCCAGCAGCGAGGCCTACTCTGGAAACACCATATATTTT.

The chain has TRBV7-8 and TRBJ2-6; 8 bases agree with TRBD1. V lost 5 bases and J lost 0; bases outside the gene matches: 6. Germline values: CDR1 SGHVS, CDR2 FQNEAQ. This CDR3 is 17 amino acids long. In DNA form, the CDR3 reads TGTGCCAGCAGCCCAATGGACAGGGACTCTGGGGCCAACGTCCTGACTTTC. Translation: CASSPMDRDSGANVLTF.

This clone has only one observation. The chain is built from TRBV7-8 and TRBJ1-2, with unresolved D. CDR3 size: 13 residues. Germline CDR1 SGHVS, CDR2 FQNEAQ. The V gene lost 0 bases and the J gene lost 7 bases, with 9 bases spanning the gap. The CDR3 nucleotides are TGTGCCAGCAGCTTAGCCCTCGCGTTTGGCTACACCTTC. This translates into CASSLALAFGYTF.

The rearrangement uses TRBV6-5 and TRBJ1-3; 11 bases are shared with TRBD1. V was pared by 4 bases and J by 3 bases, with 2 bases of the junction left unmatched. The CDR3 contains 15 residues. Germline CDR1 MNHEY, CDR2 SVGAGI. The CDR3 sequence: CASSWDRGVGNTIYF. The CDR3 DNA is TGTGCCAGCAGTTGGGACAGGGGGGTTGGAAACACCATATATTTT.